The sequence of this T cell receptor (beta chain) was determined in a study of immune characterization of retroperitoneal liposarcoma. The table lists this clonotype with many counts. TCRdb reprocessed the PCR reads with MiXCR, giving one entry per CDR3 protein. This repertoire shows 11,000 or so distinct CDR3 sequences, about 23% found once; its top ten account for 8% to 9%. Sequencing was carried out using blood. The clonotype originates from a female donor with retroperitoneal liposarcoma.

CDR3 nucleotide sequence: TGTGCCAGCAGCTTAGGCCCTAGCCCCGGGGAGCTGTTTTTT. This gives the protein CASSLGPSPGELFF. The rearrangement joins TRBV11-2 to TRBJ2-2; D possibly corresponds to TRBD2 (5 bases). Trimming left V 1 base short and J 6 bases short, with 9 bases between. CDR3 length: 14 amino acids. The germline CDR1 and CDR2 sequences are SGHAT and FQNNGV.